This record looks at one TCR beta chain sequence and its context. Germline CDR1 reads LGHNA; CDR2 reads YNFKEQ. J lost 5 bases, V lost 0 bases, and 7 bases had no gene match. The CDR3 spans 17 residues. Assay used: immunoSEQ multiplex PCR; TCRdb lists only in-frame clones, some missing. Here the sample spans under 400,000 clones, around 89% being singletons. The sample is drawn from a study of blood T cell repertoires in COVID-19. For the study at large: The samples span acute and convalescent COVID-19 from the United States, Italy and Spain.

The receptor was isolated from a man aged 18 to 30 with active or convalescent COVID-19. The V call is TRBV4-2, the J call TRBJ1-5; 10 bases are a match to TRBD1. Sequenced: peripheral blood. The CDR3 DNA sequence: TGTGCCAGCAGCCAAGATCTGGGACAGGGGTTGTATCAGCCCCAGCATTTT. Protein product: CASSQDLGQGLYQPQHF.